A single sample gave rise to the 4 T cell receptor beta chains below, sequenced in a study of T cells in pancreatic ductal adenocarcinoma. The method was immunoSEQ multiplex PCR; TCRdb's version includes in-frame clones alone and lacks a portion of them. Found here are 8,500 to 9,500 clones, 67% of them singletons; the top ten hold around 26%. The selected patients with pancreatic ductal adenocarcinoma had surgery but no neoadjuvant therapy. Sequencing was performed on pancreatic tumor tissue. The origin of the receptors is a human donor with pancreatic ductal adenocarcinoma.

As DNA, the CDR3 is TGTGCCAGCATCCCCGAAGGGGCAGGGGGCTATGGCTACACCTTC. It encodes CASIPEGAGGYGYTF. This chain joins TRBV2 and TRBJ1-2, with 7 positions matching TRBD1. V shed 7 bases, J shed 4 bases, and the junction held 12 bases outside the gene matches. The CDR3 is 15 amino acids. Germline assignment: CDR1 SNHLY and CDR2 FYNNEI. The variable domain in full, completed from reference TRBV2 and TRBJ1-2, reads EPEVTQTPSHQVTQMGQEVILRCVPISNHLYFYWYRQILGQKVEFLVSFYNNEISEKSEIFDDQFSVERPDGSNFTLKIRSTKLEDSAMYFCASIPEGAGGYGYTFGSGTRLTVV.

This clone was detected once. In DNA form, the CDR3 reads TGTGCCAGTACTAGGACAGCTGGCAATCAGCCCCAGCATTTT. Residues: CASTRTAGNQPQHF. V usage is TRBV19 and J usage is TRBJ1-5, with D perhaps TRBD1 (6 bases). This CDR3 has 14 amino acids. Trimming took 7 bases from V and 2 from J, leaving 12 bases between them. CDR1 is LNHDA, CDR2 SQIVND, per germline (reference sequence).

This clone occurred a few times. Other nucleotide sequences from this sample produce the same CDR3. The chain combines TRBV4-1 with TRBJ1-5; the D is unclear. The germline CDR1 and CDR2 sequences are MGHRA and YSYEKL. The CDR3 covers 13 residues. V was shortened by 1 base and J by 4 bases, with 5 bases between the two germline ends. In DNA, the CDR3 is TGCGCCAGCAGCCAAGGGCAGAATCAGCCCCAGCATTTT. As protein: CASSQGQNQPQHF.

This clone is a singleton in its sample. The genes are TRBV5-1 and TRBJ2-2; D possibly uses TRBD1 or TRBD2 (5 bases each). Per the germline V gene, CDR1 is SGHRS and CDR2 is YFSETQ. V gave up 0 bases and J gave up 6 bases, with 9 bases separating them. The CDR3 consists of 14 residues. The CDR3 nucleotides are TGCGCCAGCAGCTTGGTTCGGGGCCCCGGGGAGCTGTTTTTT. It translates to CASSLVRGPGELFF.